Following are 13 T cell receptor beta chains from one sample sequenced in a study of blood T cell repertoires in COVID-19. Assay: immunoSEQ multiplex PCR; the TCRdb copy retains only in-frame clones and omits some. Counted here are more than 100,000 clones, 75% to 90% occurring once; the ten biggest clones make up less than 30%. Input material: peripheral blood. The receptors were sampled from an older woman with acute or convalescent COVID-19.

The chain's CDR3 is CATSRDRLQLNEQFF. CDR3 nucleotide sequence: TGTGCCACCAGCAGAGATAGACTACAGTTGAATGAGCAGTTCTTC. The rearrangement links TRBV15 to TRBJ2-1; maybe TRBD2 (5 bases). The CDR3 runs to 15 residues. V lost 0 bases and J 7 bases, leaving 13 bases between the germline ends. The V gene's germline CDR1 is LNHNV and CDR2 YYDKDF (reference sequence).

This chain uses TRBV28 with TRBJ2-5; D perhaps matches TRBD1 (5 bases). The germline V and J ends were trimmed by 4 bases and 13 bases, with 22 bases remaining between them. This CDR3 is built from 14 residues. Germline V gene sequence: CDR1 MDHEN, CDR2 SYDVKM. The CDR3 spells CASSSPRAGEVAYF. DNA for the CDR3: TGTGCCAGCAGTTCCCCCAGGGCCGGTGAGGTGGCGTACTTC.

This rearrangement joins TRBV5-6 to TRBJ2-1; 7 bases map to TRBD2. The J segment lost 15 bases and the V segment lost 4 bases, leaving 7 bases of the junction unmatched. This CDR3 comprises 11 residues. The germline V gene encodes CDR1 SGHDT and CDR2 YYEEEE. The CDR3: CASSPGRPSFF. The CDR3 coding sequence is TGTGCCAGCAGCCCCGGGAGGCCCTCGTTCTTC.

This chain joins TRBV14 and TRBJ2-3, with 12 bases aligning to TRBD2. This CDR3 contains 17 residues. Germline V gene lookup returns CDR1 SGHDN and CDR2 FVKESK. V lost 1 base to trimming and J lost 3 bases; unmatched junction nucleotides: 5. This CDR3 reads CASSQGLTSGGTDTQYF. The CDR3 DNA reads as TGTGCCAGCAGCCAAGGGCTGACTAGCGGGGGAACAGATACGCAGTATTTT.

This chain connects TRBV29-1 to TRBJ1-4; D is uncertain. The germline V gene encodes CDR1 SQVTM and CDR2 ANQGSEA. Trimming cost V 7 bases and J 0 bases, with 12 bases left between them. The CDR3 consists of 14 residues. CDR3 region: CSAADTTTNEKLFF. CDR3 DNA: TGCAGCGCCGCCGACACCACAACTAATGAAAAACTGTTTTTT.

This chain links TRBV9 with TRBJ2-2; possibly TRBD2 for D (5 bases). Germline CDR1 reads SGDLS; CDR2 reads YYNGEE. The CDR3 sequence is 14 residues long. V lost 4 bases, J lost 1 base, and 8 bases lay in between. The CDR3: CASSKLENTGELFF. The CDR3 DNA reads as TGTGCCAGCAGCAAACTAGAGAACACCGGGGAGCTGTTTTTT.

The J gene is TRBJ2-5, the V gene TRBV21-1; the table's D gene call, TRBD2, was not cross checked with the DNA. TRBV21-1 is annotated as a pseudogene. This CDR3 contains 17 residues. The chain's CDR3 is CASSKESSGGAEETQYF. CDR3 DNA sequence: TGTGCCAGCAGCAAAGAGAGTAGCGGGGGGGCCGAGGAGACCCAGTACTTC.

The CDR3 region is CASSTQENTEAFF. The CDR3 DNA reads as TGTGCCAGCAGCACACAGGAGAACACTGAAGCTTTCTTT. The genes are TRBV11-2 and TRBJ1-1; perhaps TRBD1 as D (5 bases). The CDR3 is 13 amino acids. Germline CDR1 SGHAT, CDR2 FQNNGV. V gave up 5 bases and J gave up 1 base, with 8 bases separating them.

In its sample, this clone was seen a few times. The genes are TRBV9 and TRBJ2-1; 11 bases agree with TRBD2. With V trimmed by 2 bases and J by 12 bases, 13 bases remained unmatched. The germline V gene encodes CDR1 SGDLS and CDR2 YYNGEE. The CDR3 consists of 16 residues. The CDR3 region is CASSVGWTSGRVGQFF. The CDR3 DNA is TGTGCCAGCAGCGTGGGGTGGACTAGCGGGCGGGTCGGGCAGTTCTTC. The entire variable domain, with the rest obtained from reference TRBV9 and TRBJ2-1, is as follows: DSGVTQTPKHLITATGQRVTLRCSPRSGDLSVYWYQQSLDQGLQFLIQYYNGEERAKGNILERFSAQQFPDLHSELNLSSLELGDSALYFCASSVGWTSGRVGQFFGPGTRLTVL.

J is TRBJ2-1 and V is TRBV6-5; no clear D gene. The length of the CDR3 is 13 residues. V lost 0 bases and J lost 4, with 4 bases in between. Germline V gene lookup returns CDR1 MNHEY and CDR2 SVGAGI. CDR3 coding DNA: TGTGCCAGCAGTTACTCGGAGTACAATGAGCAGTTCTTC. Its protein is CASSYSEYNEQFF.

The chain uses TRBV7-3 and TRBJ2-2, with TRBD1 identical over 11 bases. The CDR3 totals 14 residues. Per the germline V gene, CDR1 is SGHTA and CDR2 is FQGTGA. V dropped 5 bases and J dropped 7; count of bases not matched to a gene: 3. The DNA of the CDR3 is TGTGCCAGCAGCCCCGGGACAGGGGGCGGGGAGCTGTTTTTT. This codes for CASSPGTGGGELFF.

J is TRBJ2-3 and V is TRBV30; 9 nucleotides line up with TRBD2. V was pared by 0 bases and J by 2 bases, with 12 bases of the junction left unmatched. This CDR3 region has 18 residues. Germline V gene lookup returns CDR1 GTSNPN and CDR2 SVGIG (reference sequence). The CDR3 is CAWSVIAGDPKITDTQYF. The CDR3 nucleotides read TGTGCCTGGAGTGTAATAGCGGGGGACCCGAAGATCACAGATACGCAGTATTTT.

The CDR3 sequence: CASSLPSGGYNEQFF. In nucleotides, the CDR3 is TGTGCCAGCAGTTTACCCAGCGGGGGGTACAATGAGCAGTTCTTC. V is TRBV28 and J is TRBJ2-1; 9 bases fit TRBD2. This CDR3 comprises 15 residues. The germline V gene encodes CDR1 MDHEN and CDR2 SYDVKM. Germline trimming cut 2 bases from V and 4 bases from J; bases unmatched to any gene: 3.